This T cell receptor beta chain originates from a study of blood T cell repertoires in COVID-19. Study-level background: Samples came from the United States, Italy and Spain, spanning acute and convalescent COVID-19. T cells, B-cell-depleted T cells, or PBMCs supplied cDNA or gDNA.

Authors' processing steps: Estimates of nucleated cell counts were drawn from the amplification of reference gene primers. Generated by immunoSEQ multiplex PCR, the TCRdb table keeps only in-frame clones and is missing some. Clone size and the V and J calls come from that table; the DNA yielded D and trimming. The profile shows about 45,000 clones, approximately 87% of them singletons. The material sequenced was peripheral blood. This receptor was identified in a human donor in a cohort sampled during active COVID-19.

The CDR3 sequence: CASSQNGQPYNSPLHF. In DNA, the CDR3 is TGCGCCAGCAGCCAAAACGGACAGCCCTATAATTCACCCCTCCACTTT. The J gene is TRBJ1-6, the V gene TRBV4-1; D is perhaps TRBD1 (6 bases). The CDR3 covers 16 residues. The ends were cut back, 2 bases at V and 2 bases at J, with 10 bases in the middle. In germline, CDR1 is MGHRA, CDR2 YSYEKL.